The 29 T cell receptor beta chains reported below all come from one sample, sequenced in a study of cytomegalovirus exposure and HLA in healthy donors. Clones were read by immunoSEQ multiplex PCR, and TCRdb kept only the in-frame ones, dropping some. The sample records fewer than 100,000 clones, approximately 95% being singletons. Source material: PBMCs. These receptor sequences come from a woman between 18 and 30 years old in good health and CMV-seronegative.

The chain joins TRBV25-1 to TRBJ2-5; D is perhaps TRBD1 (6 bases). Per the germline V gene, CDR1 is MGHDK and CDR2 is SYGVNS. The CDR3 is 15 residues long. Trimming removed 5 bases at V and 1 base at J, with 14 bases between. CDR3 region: CASSLKWGLQETQYF. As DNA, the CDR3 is TGTGCCAGCAGTCTAAAATGGGGGCTCCAAGAGACCCAGTACTTC.

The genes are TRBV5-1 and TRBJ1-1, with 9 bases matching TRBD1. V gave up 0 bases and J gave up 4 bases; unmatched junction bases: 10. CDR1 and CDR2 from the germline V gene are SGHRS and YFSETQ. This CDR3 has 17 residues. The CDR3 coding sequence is TGCGCCAGCAGCTTGGAAGGACAGGGGCTTTTGGGCACTGAAGCTTTCTTT. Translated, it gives CASSLEGQGLLGTEAFF.

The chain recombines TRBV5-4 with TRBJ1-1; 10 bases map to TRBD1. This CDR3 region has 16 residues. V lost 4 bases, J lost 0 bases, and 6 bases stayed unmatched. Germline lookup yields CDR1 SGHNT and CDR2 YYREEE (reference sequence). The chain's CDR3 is CASSQDRGLMNTEAFF. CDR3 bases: TGTGCCAGCAGCCAAGACAGGGGGCTGATGAACACTGAAGCTTTCTTT.

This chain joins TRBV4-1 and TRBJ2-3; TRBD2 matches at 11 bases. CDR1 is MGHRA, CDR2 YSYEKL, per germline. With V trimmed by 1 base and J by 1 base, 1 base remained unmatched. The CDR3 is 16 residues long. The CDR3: CASSQGLAGRTDTQYF. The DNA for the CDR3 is TGCGCCAGCAGCCAAGGACTAGCGGGACGCACAGATACGCAGTATTTT.

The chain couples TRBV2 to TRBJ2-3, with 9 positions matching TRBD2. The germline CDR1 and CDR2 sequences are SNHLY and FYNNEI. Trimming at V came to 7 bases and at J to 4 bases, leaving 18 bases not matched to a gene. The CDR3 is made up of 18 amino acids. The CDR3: CASTKVGRAGGWSDTQYF. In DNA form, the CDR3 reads TGTGCCAGCACCAAAGTTGGCCGAGCGGGAGGATGGTCAGATACGCAGTATTTT.

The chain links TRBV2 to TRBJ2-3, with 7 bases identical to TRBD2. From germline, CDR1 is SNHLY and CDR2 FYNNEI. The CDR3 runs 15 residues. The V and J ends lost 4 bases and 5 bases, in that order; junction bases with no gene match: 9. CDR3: CASSVGLGVRDTQYF. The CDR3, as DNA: TGTGCCAGCAGTGTTGGACTAGGGGTTAGAGATACGCAGTATTTT.

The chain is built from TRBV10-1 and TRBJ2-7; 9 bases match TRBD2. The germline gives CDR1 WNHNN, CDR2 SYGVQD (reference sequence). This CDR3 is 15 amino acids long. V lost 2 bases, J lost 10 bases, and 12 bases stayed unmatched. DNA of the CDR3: TGCGCCAGCAGTGAGAAGGTAGCGGGAGCCTTGAATCAGTACTTC. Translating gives CASSEKVAGALNQYF.

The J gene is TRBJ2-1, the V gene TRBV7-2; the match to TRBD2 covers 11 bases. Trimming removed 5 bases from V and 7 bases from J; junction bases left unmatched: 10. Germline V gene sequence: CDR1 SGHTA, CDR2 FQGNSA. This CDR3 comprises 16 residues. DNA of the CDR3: TGTGCCAGCAGCCCAATAGCGGGAGGGCCTTTAAATGAGCAGTTCTTC. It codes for CASSPIAGGPLNEQFF.

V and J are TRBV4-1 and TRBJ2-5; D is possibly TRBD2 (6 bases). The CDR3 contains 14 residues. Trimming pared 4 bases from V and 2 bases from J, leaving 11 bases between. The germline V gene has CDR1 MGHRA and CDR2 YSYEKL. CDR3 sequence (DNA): TGCGCCAGCAGCCCCGGGGGATTTCAAGAGACCCAGTACTTC. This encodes CASSPGGFQETQYF.

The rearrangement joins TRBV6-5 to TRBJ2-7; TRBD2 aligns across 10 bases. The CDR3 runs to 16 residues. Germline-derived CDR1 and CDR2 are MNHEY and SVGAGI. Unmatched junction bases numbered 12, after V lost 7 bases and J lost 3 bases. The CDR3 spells CASTYSIAGGYYEQYF. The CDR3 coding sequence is TGTGCCAGCACCTACTCAATAGCGGGGGGCTACTACGAGCAGTACTTC.

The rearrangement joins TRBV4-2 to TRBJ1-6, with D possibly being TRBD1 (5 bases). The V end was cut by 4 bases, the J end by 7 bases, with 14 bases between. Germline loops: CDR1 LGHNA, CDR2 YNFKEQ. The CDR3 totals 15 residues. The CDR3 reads CASSPAKGANSPLHF. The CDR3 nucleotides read TGTGCCAGCAGCCCAGCCAAAGGGGCGAATTCACCCCTCCACTTT.

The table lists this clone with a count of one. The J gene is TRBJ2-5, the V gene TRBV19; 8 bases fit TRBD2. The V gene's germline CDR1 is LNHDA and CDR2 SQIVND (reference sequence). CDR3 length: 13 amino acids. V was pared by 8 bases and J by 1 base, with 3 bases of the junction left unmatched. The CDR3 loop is CASSAGGQETQYF. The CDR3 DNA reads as TGTGCCAGTTCCGCGGGGGGCCAAGAGACCCAGTACTTC.

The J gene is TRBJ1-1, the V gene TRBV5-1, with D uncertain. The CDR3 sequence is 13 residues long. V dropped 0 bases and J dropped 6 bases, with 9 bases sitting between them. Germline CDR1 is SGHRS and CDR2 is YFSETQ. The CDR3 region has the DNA TGCGCCAGCAGCTTGGACGGAGGTGCTGAAGCTTTCTTT. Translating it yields CASSLDGGAEAFF.

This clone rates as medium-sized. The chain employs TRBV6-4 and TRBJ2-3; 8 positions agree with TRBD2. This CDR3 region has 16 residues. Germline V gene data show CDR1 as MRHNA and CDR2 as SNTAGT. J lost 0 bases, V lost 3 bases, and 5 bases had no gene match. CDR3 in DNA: TGTGCCAGCAGTGATGAGGCGGGAGGTAGCACAGATACGCAGTATTTT. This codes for CASSDEAGGSTDTQYF.

The CDR3 nucleotides are TGTGCCAGCAGTGAAGCGCGATACGCCTATGGCTACACCTTC. Encoded protein: CASSEARYAYGYTF. V gene TRBV6-1 combines with J gene TRBJ1-2; D is undetermined. This CDR3 has 14 amino acids. Germline CDR1 and CDR2: MNHNS and SASEGT. V was cut by 0 bases and J by 4 bases, with 9 bases left in between.

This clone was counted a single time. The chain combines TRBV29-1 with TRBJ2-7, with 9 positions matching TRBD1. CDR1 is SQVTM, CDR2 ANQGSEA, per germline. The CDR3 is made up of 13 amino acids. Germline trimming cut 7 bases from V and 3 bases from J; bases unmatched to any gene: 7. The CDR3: CSDRGQGDYEQYF. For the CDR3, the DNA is TGCAGCGACCGGGGACAGGGTGACTACGAGCAGTACTTC.

This chain's CDR3 is CASSLVGQYSVHTF. The DNA of the CDR3 is TGTGCCAGCAGCTTGGTAGGACAGTACTCAGTTCACACCTTC. V is TRBV5-4 and J is TRBJ1-2; tentative D call: TRBD1 (6 bases). Trimming removed 0 bases at V and 12 bases at J, with 18 bases between. Germline CDR1 SGHNT, CDR2 YYREEE (reference sequence). The CDR3 loop spans 14 amino acids.

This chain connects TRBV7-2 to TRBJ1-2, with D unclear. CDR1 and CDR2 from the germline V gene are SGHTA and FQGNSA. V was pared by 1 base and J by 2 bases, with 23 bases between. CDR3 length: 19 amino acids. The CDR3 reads CASSLVGGGEGGWNYGYTF. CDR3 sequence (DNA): TGTGCCAGCAGCTTAGTAGGTGGTGGGGAGGGAGGTTGGAACTATGGCTACACCTTC.

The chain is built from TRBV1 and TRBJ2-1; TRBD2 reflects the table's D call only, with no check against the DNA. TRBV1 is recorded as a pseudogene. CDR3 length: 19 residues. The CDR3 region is CTSSHAGTRRKYPYNEQFF. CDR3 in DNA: TGCACCAGCAGCCATGCCGGGACTAGACGAAAGTATCCCTACAATGAGCAGTTCTTC.

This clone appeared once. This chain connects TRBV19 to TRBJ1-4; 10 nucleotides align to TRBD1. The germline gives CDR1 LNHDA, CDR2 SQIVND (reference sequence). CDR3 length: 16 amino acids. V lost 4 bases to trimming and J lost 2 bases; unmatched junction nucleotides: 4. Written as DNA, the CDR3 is TGTGCCAGTAGTACTGACAGGGGGCTCACTAATGAAAAACTGTTTTTT. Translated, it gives CASSTDRGLTNEKLFF.

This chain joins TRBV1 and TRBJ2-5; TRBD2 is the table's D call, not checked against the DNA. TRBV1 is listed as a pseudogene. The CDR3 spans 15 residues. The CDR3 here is CTSSHQAGRKWAQYF. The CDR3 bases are TGCACCAGCAGCCACCAAGCGGGTAGGAAATGGGCCCAGTACTTC.

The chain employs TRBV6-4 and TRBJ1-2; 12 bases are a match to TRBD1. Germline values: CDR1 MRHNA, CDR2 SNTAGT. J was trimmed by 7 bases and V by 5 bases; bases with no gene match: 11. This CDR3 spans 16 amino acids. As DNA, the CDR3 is TGTGCCAGCAGTTCAGTAGGGGGACAGGGGGCGATTGGCTACACCTTC. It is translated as CASSSVGGQGAIGYTF.

CDR3 protein: CASSQDLSQGVGTGELFF. CDR3 in DNA: TGTGCCAGCAGCCAAGATCTCTCCCAGGGGGTTGGCACCGGGGAGCTGTTTTTT. The chain combines TRBV4-2 with TRBJ2-2, with 7 bases identical to TRBD1. The CDR3 extends over 18 amino acids. The germline CDR1 and CDR2 sequences are LGHNA and YNFKEQ. The J segment lost 4 bases and the V segment lost 0 bases, leaving 11 bases of the junction unmatched.

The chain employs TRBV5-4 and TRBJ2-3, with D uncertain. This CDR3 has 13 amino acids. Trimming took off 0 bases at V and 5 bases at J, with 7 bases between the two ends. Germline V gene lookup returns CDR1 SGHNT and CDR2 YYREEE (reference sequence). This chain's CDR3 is CASSLVTGDTQYF. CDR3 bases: TGTGCCAGCAGCTTGGTTACCGGAGATACGCAGTATTTT.

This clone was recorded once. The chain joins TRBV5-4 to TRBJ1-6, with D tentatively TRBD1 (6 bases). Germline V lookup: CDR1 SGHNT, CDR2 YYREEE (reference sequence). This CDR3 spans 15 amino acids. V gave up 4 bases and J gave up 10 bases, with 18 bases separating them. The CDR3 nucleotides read TGTGCCAGCAGCCCCGAGGGGGGGTGGGAATCACCCCTCCACTTT. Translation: CASSPEGGWESPLHF.

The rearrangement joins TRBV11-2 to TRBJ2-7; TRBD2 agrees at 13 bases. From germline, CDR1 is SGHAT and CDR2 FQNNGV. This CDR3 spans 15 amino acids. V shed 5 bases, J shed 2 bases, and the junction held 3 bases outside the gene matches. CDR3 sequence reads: CASSETSGGTYEQYF. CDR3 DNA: TGTGCCAGCAGCGAGACTAGCGGGGGGACCTACGAGCAGTACTTC.

The CDR3 protein is CSVLQGDRGYF. The CDR3 nucleotides are TGCAGCGTTTTACAGGGGGACCGAGGGTATTTT. J is TRBJ2-3 and V is TRBV29-1; 8 bases map to TRBD1. The CDR3 contains 11 residues. CDR1 SQVTM and CDR2 ANQGSEA come from the germline V gene. The V and J ends lost 5 bases and 14 bases, in that order; junction bases with no gene match: 9.

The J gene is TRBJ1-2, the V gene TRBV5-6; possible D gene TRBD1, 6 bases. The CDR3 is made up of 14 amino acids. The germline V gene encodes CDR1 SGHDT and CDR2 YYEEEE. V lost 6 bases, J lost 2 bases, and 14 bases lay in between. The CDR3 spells CASTVPGQNYGYTF. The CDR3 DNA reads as TGTGCCAGCACCGTGCCTGGACAGAACTATGGCTACACCTTC.

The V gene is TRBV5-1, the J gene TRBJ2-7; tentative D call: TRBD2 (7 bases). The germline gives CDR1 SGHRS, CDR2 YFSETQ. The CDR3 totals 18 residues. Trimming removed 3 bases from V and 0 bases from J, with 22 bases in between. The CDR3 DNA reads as TGCGCCAGCAGCTGGGGGGGACACAGGTCGGTGAGCTCCTACGAGCAGTACTTC. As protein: CASSWGGHRSVSSYEQYF.